These 17 T cell receptor beta chains were all obtained from the same sample, sequenced in a study of siplizumab effects on memory and regulatory T cells. Profiled with immunoSEQ multiplex PCR; TCRdb holds only in-frame clones, not every one. This table has about 120,000 clones, around 95% appearing once. Sequences were obtained from non-Treg CD4+ T cells sorted from blood. Receptors were obtained from a human donor in good health.

V usage is TRBV5-4 and J usage is TRBJ2-3; a possible D gene is TRBD1 (6 bases). CDR3 length equals 16 residues. Germline CDR1 is SGHNT and CDR2 is YYREEE (reference sequence). Trimming took 4 bases from V and 0 from J, leaving 15 bases between them. The CDR3 sequence is CASSATGTTSTDTQYF. In DNA form, the CDR3 reads TGTGCCAGCAGCGCCACCGGGACAACTAGCACAGATACGCAGTATTTT.

The rearrangement links TRBV28 to TRBJ2-7; D not certain. The V gene's germline CDR1 is MDHEN and CDR2 SYDVKM. V was clipped by 6 bases and J by 5 bases, with 14 bases between them. CDR3 length: 13 residues. CDR3 nucleotides: TGTGCCAGCAGAAGGGTTAACGCTAACGAGCAGTACTTC. Protein product: CASRRVNANEQYF.

V and J are TRBV5-4 and TRBJ2-5, with 10 bases fitting TRBD2. With V trimmed by 5 bases and J by 3 bases, 4 bases remained unmatched. The CDR3 is 14 amino acids. CDR1 is SGHNT and CDR2 is YYREEE in the germline V gene (reference sequence). The CDR3 region has the DNA TGTGCCAGCAGGGAGCGGGGGGGGAAAGAGACCCAGTACTTC. This gives the protein CASRERGGKETQYF.

V gene TRBV18 combines with J gene TRBJ2-1; D remains ambiguous. Germline CDR1 is KGHSH and CDR2 is LQKENI. The CDR3 sequence is 12 residues long. V lost 3 bases and J lost 7, with 7 bases in between. The CDR3 region is CASSPDRNEQFF. For the CDR3, the DNA is TGTGCCAGCTCACCCGATCGTAATGAGCAGTTCTTC.

The rearrangement joins TRBV18 to TRBJ1-3, with D unresolved. Between the trimmed V and J ends, which lost 1 base and 6 bases, there was a span of 13 bases. The CDR3 contains 15 residues. Germline CDR1 is KGHSH and CDR2 is LQKENI. CDR3: CASSPRAGLENTIYF. The CDR3 DNA reads TGTGCCAGCTCACCACGGGCAGGACTGGAAAACACCATATATTTT.

This chain uses TRBV28 with TRBJ1-2; D remains ambiguous. This CDR3 has 15 amino acids. Germline CDR1 and CDR2: MDHEN and SYDVKM. V shed 4 bases and J shed 2 bases, with 14 bases lying between them. CDR3 DNA: TGTGCCAGCAGTTCCTCCGGGGATTCGAACTATGGCTACACCTTC. Residues: CASSSSGDSNYGYTF.

This sequence joins TRBV9 and TRBJ1-3, with D possibly TRBD1 on 6 matching bases. V shed 4 bases and J shed 4 bases, with 15 bases lying between them. This CDR3 is built from 15 residues. Germline V CDR1 and CDR2: SGDLS, YYNGEE. The CDR3 DNA reads as TGTGCCAGCAGCCCCTCGGCGGGGGCCGGAAACACCATATATTTT. It yields the protein CASSPSAGAGNTIYF. Filled out from reference TRBV9 and TRBJ1-3, the complete variable domain reads DSGVTQTPKHLITATGQRVTLRCSPRSGDLSVYWYQQSLDQGLQFLIQYYNGEERAKGNILERFSAQQFPDLHSELNLSSLELGDSALYFCASSPSAGAGNTIYFGEGSWLTVV.

The V call is TRBV7-3, the J call TRBJ2-3, with 8 bases that match TRBD2. CDR3 length: 17 residues. CDR1 and CDR2 from the germline V gene are SGHTA and FQGTGA. Trimming cost V 0 bases and J 6 bases; bases outside gene matches: 11. This CDR3 reads CASSLTPLAAGSDTQYF. The CDR3, as DNA: TGTGCCAGCAGCTTAACTCCACTAGCGGCGGGTAGTGATACGCAGTATTTT.

J is TRBJ2-7 and V is TRBV18; D call uncertain. The germline V gene has CDR1 KGHSH and CDR2 LQKENI. The CDR3 runs 13 residues. With 3 bases removed from V and 0 bases from J, the gap between germline ends came to 6 bases. CDR3 nucleotide sequence: TGTGCCAGCTCACCGCCAGACTCCTACGAGCAGTACTTC. It is translated as CASSPPDSYEQYF. Full variable domain (remainder filled in from reference TRBV18 and TRBJ2-7): NAGVMQNPRHLVRRRGQEARLRCSPMKGHSHVYWYRQLPEEGLKFMVYLQKENIIDESGMPKERFSAEFPKEGPSILRIQQVVRGDSAAYFCASSPPDSYEQYFGPGTRLTVT.

The rearrangement links TRBV19 to TRBJ1-5; a possible D gene is TRBD1 (6 bases). The V end lost 10 bases, the J end lost 3 bases, and 19 bases lay between the germline ends. This CDR3 has 15 residues. Per germline, CDR1 LNHDA and CDR2 SQIVND (reference sequence). The CDR3 coding sequence is TGTGCCACCTCTTTTGGACAGCGATACAATCAGCCCCAGCATTTT. Protein sequence: CATSFGQRYNQPQHF.

This clone was found once. This chain joins TRBV6-5 and TRBJ1-2; unclear D gene. Trimming removed 2 bases at V and 4 bases at J, with 8 bases between. This CDR3 is 13 amino acids long. Germline values: CDR1 MNHEY, CDR2 SVGAGI. CDR3 coding DNA: TGTGCCAGCAGTTACCCCCCCTTCTATGGCTACACCTTC. This encodes CASSYPPFYGYTF.

The chain uses TRBV4-3 and TRBJ1-6; D is uncertain. V was clipped by 3 bases and J by 3 bases, with 21 bases between them. The CDR3 is made up of 19 amino acids. The germline V gene encodes CDR1 LGHNA and CDR2 YSLEER. CDR3 bases: TGCGCCAGCAGCCATTATACAGACGGAACCGCGCTCTATAATTCACCCCTCCACTTT. Amino acids: CASSHYTDGTALYNSPLHF.

The sample holds one count of this clone. This sequence joins TRBV6-1 and TRBJ2-1, with D maybe TRBD2 (7 bases). Trimming removed 10 bases from V and 2 bases from J, with 15 bases in between. CDR3 size: 14 residues. The germline CDR1 and CDR2 sequences are MNHNS and SASEGT. The CDR3 sequence: CATPPGGPYNEQFF. For the CDR3, the DNA is TGTGCCACACCCCCGGGGGGCCCCTACAATGAGCAGTTCTTC.

The chain links TRBV11-2 to TRBJ2-7; tentatively, D is TRBD2 (5 bases). This CDR3 has 15 residues. V was trimmed by 7 bases and J by 1 base, leaving 17 bases between them. Germline V gene lookup returns CDR1 SGHAT and CDR2 FQNNGV. CDR3 sequence (DNA): TGTGCCAGCACAGCTTCGCCCGGGGTATCCTACGAGCAGTACTTC. Amino acids: CASTASPGVSYEQYF. Full variable domain (missing parts from reference TRBV11-2 and TRBJ2-7): EAGVAQSPRYKIIEKRQSVAFWCNPISGHATLYWYQQILGQGPKLLIQFQNNGVVDDSQLPKDRFSAERLKGVDSTLKIQPAKLEDSAVYLCASTASPGVSYEQYFGPGTRLTVT.

In nucleotides, the CDR3 is TGTGCCAGCAGCCTTAATCCCGTGGGGGCGGGCACAGATACGCAGTATTTT. Encoded protein: CASSLNPVGAGTDTQYF. The chain couples TRBV4-2 to TRBJ2-3; tentatively, D is TRBD1 (6 bases). Germline CDR1 reads LGHNA; CDR2 reads YNFKEQ. V was clipped by 4 bases and J by 1 base, with 18 bases between them. The CDR3 covers 17 residues.

About this clone itself: Distinct nucleotide sequences in the sample also encode this CDR3. CDR3 nucleotides: TGCAGTGCTAGGGCTGGAGAGACCCAGTACTTC. It yields the protein CSARAGETQYF. The rearrangement uses TRBV20-1 and TRBJ2-5, with D hard to call. The V gene lost 3 bases and the J gene lost 4 bases, with 6 bases spanning the gap. Germline CDR1 reads DFQATT; CDR2 reads SNEGSKA (reference sequence). The length of the CDR3 is 11 residues.

This clone was found once. V and J are TRBV19 and TRBJ1-4; 7 positions match TRBD1. V shed 5 bases, J shed 8 bases, and the junction held 8 bases outside the gene matches. CDR1 and CDR2 (germline): LNHDA, SQIVND (reference sequence). CDR3 length equals 14 residues. CDR3 residues: CASSQDREGEKLFF. The CDR3 coding sequence is TGTGCCAGTAGTCAAGACAGGGAAGGCGAAAAACTGTTTTTT. The variable domain in full, with the rest retrieved from reference TRBV19 and TRBJ1-4, is DGGITQSPKYLFRKEGQNVTLSCEQNLNHDAMYWYRQDPGQGLRLIYYSQIVNDFQKGDIAEGYSVSREKKESFPLTVTSAQKNPTAFYLCASSQDREGEKLFFGSGTQLSVL.